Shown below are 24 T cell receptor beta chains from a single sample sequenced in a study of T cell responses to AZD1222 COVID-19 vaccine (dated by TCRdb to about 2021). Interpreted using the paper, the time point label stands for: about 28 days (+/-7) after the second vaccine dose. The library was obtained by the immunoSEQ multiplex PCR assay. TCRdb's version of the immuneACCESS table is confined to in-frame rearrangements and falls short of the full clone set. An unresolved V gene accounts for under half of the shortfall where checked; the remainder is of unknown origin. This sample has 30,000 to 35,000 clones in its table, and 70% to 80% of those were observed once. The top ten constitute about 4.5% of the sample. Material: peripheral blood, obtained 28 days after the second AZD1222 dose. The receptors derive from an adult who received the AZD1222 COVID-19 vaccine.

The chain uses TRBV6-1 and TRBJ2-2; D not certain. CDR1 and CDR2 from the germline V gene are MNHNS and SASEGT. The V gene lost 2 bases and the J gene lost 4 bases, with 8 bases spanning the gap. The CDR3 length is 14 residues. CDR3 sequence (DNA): TGTGCCAGCAGTGAATCACGGCCCACCGGGGAGCTGTTTTTT. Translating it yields CASSESRPTGELFF.

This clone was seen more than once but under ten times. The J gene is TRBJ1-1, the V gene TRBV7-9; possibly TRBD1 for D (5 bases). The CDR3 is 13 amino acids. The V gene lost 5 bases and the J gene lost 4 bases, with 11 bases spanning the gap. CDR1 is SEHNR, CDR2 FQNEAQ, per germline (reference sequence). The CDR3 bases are TGTGCCAGCAGCGGATGGAGGGGCACTGAAGCTTTCTTT. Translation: CASSGWRGTEAFF.

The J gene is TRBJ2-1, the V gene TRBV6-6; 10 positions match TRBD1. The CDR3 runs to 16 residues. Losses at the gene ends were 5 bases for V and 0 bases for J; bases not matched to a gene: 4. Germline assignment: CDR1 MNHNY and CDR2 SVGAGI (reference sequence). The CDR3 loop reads CASSTRTGGSYNEQFF. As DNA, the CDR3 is TGTGCCAGCAGTACTAGGACAGGGGGCTCCTACAATGAGCAGTTCTTC.

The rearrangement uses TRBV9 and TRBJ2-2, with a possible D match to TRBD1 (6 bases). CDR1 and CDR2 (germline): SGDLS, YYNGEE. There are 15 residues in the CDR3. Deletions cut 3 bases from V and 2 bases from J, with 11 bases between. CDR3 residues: CASSAWTANTGELFF. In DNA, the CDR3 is TGTGCCAGCAGCGCTTGGACAGCCAACACCGGGGAGCTGTTTTTT.

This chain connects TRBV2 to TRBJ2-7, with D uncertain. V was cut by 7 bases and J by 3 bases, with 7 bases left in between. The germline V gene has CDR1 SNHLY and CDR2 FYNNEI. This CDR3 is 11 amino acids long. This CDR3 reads CASTAGYEQYF. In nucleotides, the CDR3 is TGTGCCAGCACTGCAGGCTACGAGCAGTACTTC.

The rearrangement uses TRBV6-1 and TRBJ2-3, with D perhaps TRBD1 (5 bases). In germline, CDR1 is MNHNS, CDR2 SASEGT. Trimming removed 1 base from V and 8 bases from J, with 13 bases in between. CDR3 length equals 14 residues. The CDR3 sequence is CASSEDLGRGTQYF. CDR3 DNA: TGTGCCAGCAGTGAAGACTTGGGGCGTGGTACGCAGTATTTT.

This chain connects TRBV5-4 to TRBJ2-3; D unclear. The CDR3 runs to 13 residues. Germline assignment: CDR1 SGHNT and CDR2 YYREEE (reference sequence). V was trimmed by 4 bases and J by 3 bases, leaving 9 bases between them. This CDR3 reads CASSLAGTDTQYF. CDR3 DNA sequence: TGTGCCAGCAGCCTCGCCGGTACAGATACGCAGTATTTT. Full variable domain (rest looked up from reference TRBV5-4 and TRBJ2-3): ETGVTQSPTHLIKTRGQQVTLRCSSQSGHNTVSWYQQALGQGPQFIFQYYREEENGRGNFPPRFSGLQFPNYSSELNVNALELDDSALYLCASSLAGTDTQYFGPGTRLTVL.

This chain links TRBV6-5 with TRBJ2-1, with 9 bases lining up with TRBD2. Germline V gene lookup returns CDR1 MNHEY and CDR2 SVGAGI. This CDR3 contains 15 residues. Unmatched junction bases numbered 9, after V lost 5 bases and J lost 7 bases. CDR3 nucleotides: TGTGCCAGCAGTAGGGAGGCTAGCGGGGTGAATGAGCAGTTCTTC. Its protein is CASSREASGVNEQFF.

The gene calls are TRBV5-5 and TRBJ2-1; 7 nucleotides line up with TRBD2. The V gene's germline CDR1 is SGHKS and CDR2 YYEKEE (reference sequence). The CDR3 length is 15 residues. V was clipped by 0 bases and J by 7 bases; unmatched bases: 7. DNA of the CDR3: TGTGCCAGCAGCTTGGGGAGACTAGCATCAAATGAGCAGTTCTTC. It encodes CASSLGRLASNEQFF. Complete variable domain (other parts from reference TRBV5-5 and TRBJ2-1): DAGVTQSPTHLIKTRGQQVTLRCSPISGHKSVSWYQQVLGQGPQFIFQYYEKEERGRGNFPDRFSARQFPNYSSELNVNALLLGDSALYLCASSLGRLASNEQFFGPGTRLTVL.

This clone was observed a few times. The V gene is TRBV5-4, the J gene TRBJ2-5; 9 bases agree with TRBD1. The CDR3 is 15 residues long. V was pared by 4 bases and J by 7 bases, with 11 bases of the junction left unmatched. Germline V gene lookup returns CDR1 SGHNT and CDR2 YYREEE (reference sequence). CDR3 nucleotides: TGTGCCAGCAGCCCCGGGACAGGGATTCGGGCGACCCAGTACTTC. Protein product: CASSPGTGIRATQYF.

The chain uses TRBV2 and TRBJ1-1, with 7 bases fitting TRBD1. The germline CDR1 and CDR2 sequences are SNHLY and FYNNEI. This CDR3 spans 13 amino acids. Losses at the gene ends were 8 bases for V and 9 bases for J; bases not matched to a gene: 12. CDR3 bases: TGTGCCAGCTGGCGGGGACAGATACCCAAAGCTTTCTTT. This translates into CASWRGQIPKAFF. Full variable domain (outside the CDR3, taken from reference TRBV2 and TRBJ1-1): EPEVTQTPSHQVTQMGQEVILRCVPISNHLYFYWYRQILGQKVEFLVSFYNNEISEKSEIFDDQFSVERPDGSNFTLKIRSTKLEDSAMYFCASWRGQIPKAFFGQGTRLTVV.

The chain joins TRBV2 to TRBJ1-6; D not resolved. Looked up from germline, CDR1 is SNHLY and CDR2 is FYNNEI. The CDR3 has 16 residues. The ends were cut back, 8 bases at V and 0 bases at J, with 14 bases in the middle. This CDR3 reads CASRAVPSSYNSPLHF. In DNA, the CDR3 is TGTGCCAGCCGGGCAGTACCAAGCTCCTATAATTCACCCCTCCACTTT.

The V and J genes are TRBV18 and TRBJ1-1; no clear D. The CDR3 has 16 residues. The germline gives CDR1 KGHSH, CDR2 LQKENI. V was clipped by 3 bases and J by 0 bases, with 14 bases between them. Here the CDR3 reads CASSPRAATMNTEAFF. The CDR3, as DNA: TGTGCCAGCTCACCTAGGGCGGCCACGATGAACACTGAAGCTTTCTTT.

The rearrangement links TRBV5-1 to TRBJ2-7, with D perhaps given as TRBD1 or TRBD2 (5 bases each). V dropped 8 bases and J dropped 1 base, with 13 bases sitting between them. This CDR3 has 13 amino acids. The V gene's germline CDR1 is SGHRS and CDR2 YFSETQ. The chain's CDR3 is CASTGTESYEQYF. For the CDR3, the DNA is TGCGCCAGTACCGGGACGGAGTCCTACGAGCAGTACTTC.

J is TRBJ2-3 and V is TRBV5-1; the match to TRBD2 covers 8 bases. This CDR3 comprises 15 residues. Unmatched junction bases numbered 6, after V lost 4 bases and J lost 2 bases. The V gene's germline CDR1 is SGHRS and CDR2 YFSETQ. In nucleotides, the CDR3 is TGCGCCAGCAGCACTAGCGGACATTACACAGATACGCAGTATTTT. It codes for CASSTSGHYTDTQYF. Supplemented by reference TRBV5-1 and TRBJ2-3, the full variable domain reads KAGVTQTPRYLIKTRGQQVTLSCSPISGHRSVSWYQQTPGQGLQFLFEYFSETQRNKGNFPGRFSGRQFSNSRSEMNVSTLELGDSALYLCASSTSGHYTDTQYFGPGTRLTVL.

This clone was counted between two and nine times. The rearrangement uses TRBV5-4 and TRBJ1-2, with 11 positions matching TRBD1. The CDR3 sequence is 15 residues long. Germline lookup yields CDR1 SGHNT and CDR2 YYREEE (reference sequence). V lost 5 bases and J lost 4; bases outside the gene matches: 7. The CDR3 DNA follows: TGTGCCAGCAGAATAGGACAGGGGGCTGGCTATGGCTACACCTTC. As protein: CASRIGQGAGYGYTF.

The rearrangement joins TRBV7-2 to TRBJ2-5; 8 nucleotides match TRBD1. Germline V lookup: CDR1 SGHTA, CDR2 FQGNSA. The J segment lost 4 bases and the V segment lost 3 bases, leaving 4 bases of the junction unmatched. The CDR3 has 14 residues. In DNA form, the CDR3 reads TGTGCCAGCAGCTTGGTACAGGGGGGAGAGACCCAGTACTTC. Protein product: CASSLVQGGETQYF.

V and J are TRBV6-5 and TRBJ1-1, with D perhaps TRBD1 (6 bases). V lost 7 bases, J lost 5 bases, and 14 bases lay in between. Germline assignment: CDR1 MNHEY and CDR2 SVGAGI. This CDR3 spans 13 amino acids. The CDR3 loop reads CASNLQGETEAFF. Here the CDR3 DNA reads TGTGCCAGCAACCTACAGGGTGAGACTGAAGCTTTCTTT.

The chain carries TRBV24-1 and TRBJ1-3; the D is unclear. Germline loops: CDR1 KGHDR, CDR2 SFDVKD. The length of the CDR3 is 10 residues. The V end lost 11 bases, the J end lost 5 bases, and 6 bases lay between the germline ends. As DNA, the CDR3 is TGTGCCAGTCCGAGAAACACCATATATTTT. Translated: CASPRNTIYF.

CDR3 DNA sequence: TGTGCCAGCAGCCCGACGGTGAACACTGAAGCTTTCTTT. This translates into CASSPTVNTEAFF. V is TRBV14 and J is TRBJ1-1; D gene uncertain. The germline V and J ends were trimmed by 4 bases and 0 bases, with 6 bases remaining between them. The CDR3 has 13 residues. Germline V lookup: CDR1 SGHDN, CDR2 FVKESK.

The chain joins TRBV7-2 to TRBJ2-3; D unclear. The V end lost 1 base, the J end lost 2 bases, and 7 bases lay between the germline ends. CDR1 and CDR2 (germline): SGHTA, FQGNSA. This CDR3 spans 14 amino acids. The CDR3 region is CASSLGFTTDTQYF. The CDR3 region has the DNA TGTGCCAGCAGCTTAGGGTTTACCACAGATACGCAGTATTTT.

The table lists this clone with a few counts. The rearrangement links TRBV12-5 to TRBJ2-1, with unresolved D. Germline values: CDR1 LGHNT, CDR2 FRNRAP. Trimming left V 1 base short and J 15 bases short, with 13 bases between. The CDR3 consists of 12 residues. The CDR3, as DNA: TGTGCTAGTGGTTTGGACAGCCTAACAAGGTTCTTC. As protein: CASGLDSLTRFF.

The CDR3 DNA sequence: TGTGCCAGCAGTTCAACAGGGACGGTGAACACTGAAGCTTTCTTT. Translated: CASSSTGTVNTEAFF. V usage is TRBV27 and J usage is TRBJ1-1; TRBD1 is a possible D gene (6 bases). V was clipped by 4 bases and J by 0 bases, with 12 bases between them. Looked up from germline, CDR1 is MNHEY and CDR2 is SMNVEV (reference sequence). The CDR3 is 15 amino acids.

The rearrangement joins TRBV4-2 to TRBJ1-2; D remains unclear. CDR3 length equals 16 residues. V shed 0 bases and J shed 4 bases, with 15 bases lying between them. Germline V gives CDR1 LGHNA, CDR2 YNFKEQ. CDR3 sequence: CASSQDSAGGGYGYTF. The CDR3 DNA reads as TGTGCCAGCAGCCAAGATTCGGCAGGCGGTGGCTATGGCTACACCTTC.